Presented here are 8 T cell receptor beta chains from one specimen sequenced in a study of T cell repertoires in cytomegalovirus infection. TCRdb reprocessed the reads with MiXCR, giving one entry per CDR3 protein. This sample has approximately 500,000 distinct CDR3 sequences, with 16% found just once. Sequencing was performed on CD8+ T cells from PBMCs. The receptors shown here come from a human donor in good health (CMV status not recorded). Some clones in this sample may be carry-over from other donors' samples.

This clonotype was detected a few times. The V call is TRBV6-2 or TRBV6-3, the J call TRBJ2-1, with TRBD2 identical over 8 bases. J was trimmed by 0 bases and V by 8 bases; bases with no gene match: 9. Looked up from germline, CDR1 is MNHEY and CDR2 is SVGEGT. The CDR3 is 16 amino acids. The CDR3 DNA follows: TGTGCCAGCCTCTCCCCGGGGGGGCTCTCCTACAATGAGCAGTTCTTC. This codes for CASLSPGGLSYNEQFF.

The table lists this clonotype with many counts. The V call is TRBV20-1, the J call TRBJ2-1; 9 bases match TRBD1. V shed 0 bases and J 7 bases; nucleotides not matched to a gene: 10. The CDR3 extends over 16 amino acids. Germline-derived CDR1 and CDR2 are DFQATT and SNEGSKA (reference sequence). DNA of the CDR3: TGCAGTGCTAGAGAACACAGGGGGCCAGCTAGGAATGAGCAGTTCTTC. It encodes CSAREHRGPARNEQFF.

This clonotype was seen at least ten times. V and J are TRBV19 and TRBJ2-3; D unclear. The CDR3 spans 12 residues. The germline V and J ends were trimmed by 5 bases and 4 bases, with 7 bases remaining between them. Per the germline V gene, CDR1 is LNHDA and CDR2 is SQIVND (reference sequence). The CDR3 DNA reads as TGTGCCAGTAGTGTGGCGTCAGATACGCAGTATTTT. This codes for CASSVASDTQYF.

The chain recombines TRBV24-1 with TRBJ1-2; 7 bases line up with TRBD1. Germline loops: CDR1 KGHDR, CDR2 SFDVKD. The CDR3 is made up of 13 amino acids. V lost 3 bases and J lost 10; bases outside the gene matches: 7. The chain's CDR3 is CATSDLYGTDYTF. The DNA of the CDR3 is TGTGCCACCAGTGATCTGTATGGGACAGACTACACCTTC.

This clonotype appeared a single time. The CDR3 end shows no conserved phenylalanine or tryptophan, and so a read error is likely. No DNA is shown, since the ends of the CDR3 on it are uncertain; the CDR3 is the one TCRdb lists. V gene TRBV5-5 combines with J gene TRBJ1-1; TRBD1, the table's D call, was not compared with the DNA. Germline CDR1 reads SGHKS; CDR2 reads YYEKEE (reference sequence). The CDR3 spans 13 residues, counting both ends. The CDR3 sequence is CASSLESGPEACI.

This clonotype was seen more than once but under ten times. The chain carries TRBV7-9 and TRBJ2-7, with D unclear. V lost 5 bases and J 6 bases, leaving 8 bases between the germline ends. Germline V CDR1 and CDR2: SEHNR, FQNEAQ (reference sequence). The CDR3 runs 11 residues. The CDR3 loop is CASSVTAEQYF. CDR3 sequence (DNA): TGTGCCAGCAGCGTTACAGCCGAGCAGTACTTC.

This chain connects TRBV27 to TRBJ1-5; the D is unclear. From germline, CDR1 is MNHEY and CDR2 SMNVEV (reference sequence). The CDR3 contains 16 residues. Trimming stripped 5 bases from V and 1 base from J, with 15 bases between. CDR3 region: CASSPSEGNSNQPQHF. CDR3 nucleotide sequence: TGTGCCAGCAGTCCTTCAGAAGGTAACAGCAATCAGCCCCAGCATTTT.

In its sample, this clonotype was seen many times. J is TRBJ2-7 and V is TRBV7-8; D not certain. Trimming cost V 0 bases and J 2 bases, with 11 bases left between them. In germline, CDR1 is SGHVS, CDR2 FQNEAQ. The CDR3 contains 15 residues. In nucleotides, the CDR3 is TGTGCCAGCAGCTTAGCGTTGAACGGAGCCTACGAGCAGTACTTC. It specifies CASSLALNGAYEQYF.